The 17 T cell receptor beta chains given below trace back to one sample, sequenced in a study of neurological immune-mediated disorders. TCRdb called the 5' RACE reads again in MiXCR, with one record for every CDR3 protein. This table holds around 49,000 distinct CDR3 sequences, more than 9.5% found once. The time point here: longitudinal time-point 3. Material: PBMCs. Receptors were obtained from a male donor with HTLV-1-associated myelopathy (HAM/TSP).

This clonotype came up many times. V is TRBV12-3 or TRBV12-4 and J is TRBJ2-7, with unresolved D. V lost 5 bases and J lost 1, with 6 bases in between. CDR3 length: 12 amino acids. CDR3 DNA: TGTGCCAGCAGTCAAATATCCTACGAGCAGTACTTC. Protein: CASSQISYEQYF.

This clonotype has at least ten counts. V is TRBV20-1 and J is TRBJ2-5; D is unresolved. Per germline, CDR1 DFQATT and CDR2 SNEGSKA (reference sequence). The V end lost 2 bases, the J end lost 5 bases, and 9 bases lay between the germline ends. The CDR3 has 12 amino acids. The CDR3 region has the DNA TGCAGTGCTAGAATGGCTCGGGAGACCCAGTACTTC. This translates into CSARMARETQYF.

The rearrangement links TRBV20-1 to TRBJ2-5; D not resolved. The end of the DNA fits TRBJ2-7 better, so the J call may be wrong. Germline loops: CDR1 DFQATT, CDR2 SNEGSKA (reference sequence). The CDR3 is 12 residues long. Written as DNA, the CDR3 is TGCAGTGCTAGAGATTCAGGTTACGAGCAGTACTTC. Residues: CSARDSGYEQYF.

This clonotype was observed many times. The genes are TRBV5-8 and TRBJ2-5; TRBD2 agrees at 7 bases. The V segment lost 2 bases and the J segment 5 bases; nucleotides outside the gene matches: 3. The CDR3 length is 13 residues. CDR1 SGHTS and CDR2 YDEGEE come from the germline V gene. The CDR3 spells CASSLAGLETQYF. The CDR3 region has the DNA TGTGCCAGCAGCTTAGCGGGGTTGGAGACCCAGTACTTC.

This clonotype was seen many times. V gene TRBV5-1 combines with J gene TRBJ1-4; the D gene is possibly TRBD1 (6 bases). CDR3 length equals 13 residues. Trimming shortened V by 7 bases and J by 0 bases, and 7 bases separated the two germline ends. Germline CDR1 SGHRS, CDR2 YFSETQ. CDR3 sequence: CASRTATNEKLFF. The CDR3 DNA follows: TGCGCCAGCCGGACAGCAACTAATGAAAAACTGTTTTTT.

Many counts were recorded for this clonotype. The chain links TRBV7-9 to TRBJ2-5, with D uncertain. This CDR3 contains 13 residues. V shed 3 bases and J shed 4 bases, with 9 bases lying between them. Germline values: CDR1 SEHNR, CDR2 FQNEAQ (reference sequence). This CDR3 reads CASSFMGLETQYF. The CDR3 bases are TGTGCCAGCAGCTTTATGGGGTTAGAGACCCAGTACTTC.

This clonotype appeared many times. The chain joins TRBV5-1 to TRBJ1-3; no definite D call. V was shortened by 2 bases and J by 1 base, with 13 bases between the two germline ends. The CDR3 sequence is 16 residues long. CDR1 is SGHRS and CDR2 is YFSETQ in the germline V gene. The CDR3 sequence: CASSFGVSDSGNTIYF. Here the CDR3 DNA reads TGCGCCAGCAGCTTTGGAGTATCGGATTCTGGAAACACCATATATTTT. Full variable domain (remainder filled in from reference TRBV5-1 and TRBJ1-3): KAGVTQTPRYLIKTRGQQVTLSCSPISGHRSVSWYQQTPGQGLQFLFEYFSETQRNKGNFPGRFSGRQFSNSRSEMNVSTLELGDSALYLCASSFGVSDSGNTIYFGEGSWLTVV.

Note on this clonotype: This may be a read error: a much more frequent sequence differs by one nucleotide. The CDR3 sequence: CASSFYFGTSVILAKNIQYF. CDR3 nucleotides: TGTGCCAGCAGTTTCTACTTTGGGACTAGCGTAATCCTAGCCAAAAACATTCAGTACTTC. The chain is built from TRBV28 and TRBJ2-4; 10 positions agree with TRBD2. Germline trimming cut 3 bases from V and 0 bases from J; bases unmatched to any gene: 14. CDR1 is MDHEN and CDR2 is SYDVKM in the germline V gene. The CDR3 consists of 20 residues.

This clonotype has a count of ten or more. The CDR3 region has the DNA TGTGCCAGTAAGCGGGGGGGCAGAGCGACCCAGTACTTC. Translation: CASKRGGRATQYF. The chain uses TRBV11-2 and TRBJ2-5; 10 bases line up with TRBD2. Germline assignment: CDR1 SGHAT and CDR2 FQNNGV. The CDR3 consists of 13 residues. The ends lost 9 bases at V and 7 bases at J; junction bases unmatched: 8.

At least ten counts were recorded for this clonotype. This chain connects TRBV12-3 or TRBV12-4 to TRBJ2-7; 8 positions agree with TRBD2. V was pared by 8 bases and J by 4 bases, with 10 bases of the junction left unmatched. This CDR3 contains 14 residues. The chain's CDR3 is CASARGGLVYEQYF. The CDR3 DNA follows: TGTGCCAGCGCACGGGGGGGCCTTGTATACGAGCAGTACTTC.

The sample holds many counts of this clonotype. The CDR3 reads CASSQDLDSPFGYTF. CDR3 DNA sequence: TGTGCCAGCAGCCAAGATCTAGACAGCCCTTTCGGCTACACCTTC. The chain joins TRBV14 to TRBJ1-2, with a weak D call TRBD1 (5 bases). V dropped 0 bases and J dropped 8 bases, with 16 bases sitting between them. The CDR3 loop spans 15 amino acids. CDR1 and CDR2 (germline): SGHDN, FVKESK.

This clonotype occurred many times. The chain carries TRBV10-2 and TRBJ2-1, with D unclear. The CDR3 consists of 12 residues. Trimming cost V 3 bases and J 6 bases, with 6 bases left between them. The germline gives CDR1 WSHSY, CDR2 SAAADI. CDR3 sequence (DNA): TGCGCCAGCAGTGAATTGGCCAATGAGCAGTTCTTC. Its translation: CASSELANEQFF.

This clonotype has at least ten counts. V gene TRBV5-5 combines with J gene TRBJ2-2; TRBD1 aligns across 12 bases. Germline V gives CDR1 SGHKS, CDR2 YYEKEE (reference sequence). The CDR3 covers 17 residues. J lost 1 base, V lost 5 bases, and 6 bases had no gene match. CDR3 sequence: CASSTGTGGLNTGELFF. In DNA form, the CDR3 reads TGTGCCAGCAGTACCGGGACAGGGGGCTTGAACACCGGGGAGCTGTTTTTT.

This clonotype occurred many times. CDR3 protein: CASSPVSSATLNYGYTF. For the CDR3, the DNA is TGTGCCAGCTCACCAGTATCTTCAGCAACCCTTAACTATGGCTACACCTTC. The chain is built from TRBV18 and TRBJ1-2; the D is unclear. The CDR3 consists of 17 residues. Looked up from germline, CDR1 is KGHSH and CDR2 is LQKENI. V lost 2 bases, J lost 1 base, and 17 bases lay in between.

In this sample, this clonotype turned up many times. V gene TRBV7-9 combines with J gene TRBJ2-5, with TRBD1 identical over 11 bases. V was pared by 6 bases and J by 4 bases, with 7 bases of the junction left unmatched. Germline CDR1 SEHNR, CDR2 FQNEAQ (reference sequence). This CDR3 spans 15 amino acids. CDR3 sequence reads: CASSTGQGGGETQYF. As DNA, the CDR3 is TGTGCCAGCAGTACGGGACAGGGGGGAGGAGAGACCCAGTACTTC.

This clonotype came up a few times. The junction differs from germline at one of its ends, possibly a read error. The chain is built from TRBV25-1 and TRBJ2-1; tentatively, D is TRBD1 (7 bases). CDR3 length equals 15 residues. The germline CDR1 and CDR2 sequences are MGHDK and SYGVNS. The CDR3 reads CVSSDPRGAANEQFF. For the CDR3, the DNA is TGTGTCAGCAGTGACCCCAGGGGGGCCGCGAATGAGCAGTTCTTC.

A note on this clonotype: Being one base from a much bigger clone, this may be a read error. The J gene is TRBJ2-3, the V gene TRBV5-4, with 12 nucleotides matching TRBD2. From germline, CDR1 is SGHNT and CDR2 YYREEE (reference sequence). The CDR3 totals 16 residues. The CDR3 DNA reads as TGTTCCAGCAGCTCCTCTAGCGGGGGGGCCACAGATACGCAGTATTTT. Translating it yields CSSSSSSGGATDTQYF.